These 22 T cell receptor beta chains share one sample of origin, sequenced in a study of T cell changes during pregnancy in multiple sclerosis. The method was immunoSEQ multiplex PCR; TCRdb's version includes in-frame clones alone and lacks a portion of them. The sample yields about 44,000 clones, roughly nine tenths seen once. Sequencing used CD4+ T cells from peripheral blood mononuclear cells, obtained after pregnancy. These receptor sequences come from a female donor with multiple sclerosis, enrolled in a pregnancy study.

The chain employs TRBV28 and TRBJ2-3; D is unresolved. Looked up from germline, CDR1 is MDHEN and CDR2 is SYDVKM. V was trimmed by 9 bases and J by 1 base, leaving 17 bases between them. The CDR3 runs to 15 residues. The CDR3 sequence: CASASWRLGTDTQYF. CDR3 coding DNA: TGTGCCAGTGCCTCATGGCGGTTAGGCACAGATACGCAGTATTTT.

The V and J genes are TRBV29-1 and TRBJ1-1; weak D call: TRBD1 (5 bases). Germline V lookup: CDR1 SQVTM, CDR2 ANQGSEA. The CDR3 runs to 13 residues. Trimming shortened V by 3 bases and J by 1 base, and 9 bases separated the two germline ends. The CDR3 DNA reads as TGCAGCGTTGACCCCGGACAGAACACTGAAGCTTTCTTT. As protein: CSVDPGQNTEAFF. The whole variable domain, remainder taken from reference TRBV29-1 and TRBJ1-1, is SAVISQKPSRDICQRGTSLTIQCQVDSQVTMMFWYRQQPGQSLTLIATANQGSEATYESGFVIDKFPISRPNLTFSTLTVSNMSPEDSSIYLCSVDPGQNTEAFFGQGTRLTVV.

The chain recombines TRBV5-1 with TRBJ2-7, with a weak D call TRBD1 (6 bases). This CDR3 is built from 16 residues. V lost 5 bases and J lost 0, with 18 bases in between. The germline V gene encodes CDR1 SGHRS and CDR2 YFSETQ. The chain's CDR3 is CASRRFPETGSYEQYF. CDR3 nucleotides: TGCGCCAGCAGGAGGTTTCCGGAGACAGGCTCCTACGAGCAGTACTTC.

The genes are TRBV12-5 and TRBJ2-7; TRBD2 agrees at 10 bases. Germline CDR1 and CDR2: LGHNT and FRNRAP. This CDR3 is 15 amino acids long. V was pared by 4 bases and J by 3 bases, with 6 bases of the junction left unmatched. For the CDR3, the DNA is TGTGCTAGTGGTTCATCCGGGACTAGCGACTACGAGCAGTACTTC. This codes for CASGSSGTSDYEQYF.

The table lists this clone with a count of one. The rearrangement links TRBV19 to TRBJ2-3, with 8 bases aligning to TRBD2. The CDR3 length is 16 residues. The V gene's germline CDR1 is LNHDA and CDR2 SQIVND (reference sequence). V shed 6 bases and J 6 bases; nucleotides not matched to a gene: 14. CDR3 sequence (DNA): TGTGCCAGTAGCGGAGGGAGGAGCGGGAGAGTCGATACGCAGTATTTT. Amino acids: CASSGGRSGRVDTQYF.

The J gene is TRBJ2-7, the V gene TRBV6-1, with 7 nucleotides matching TRBD2. The germline gives CDR1 MNHNS, CDR2 SASEGT. V shed 4 bases, J shed 2 bases, and the junction held 2 bases outside the gene matches. The CDR3 totals 13 residues. CDR3 protein: CASSVAGAYEQYF. DNA of the CDR3: TGTGCCAGCAGTGTGGCGGGAGCCTACGAGCAGTACTTC.

This sequence joins TRBV27 and TRBJ2-3, with 8 bases aligning to TRBD2. V lost 5 bases to trimming and J lost 4 bases; unmatched junction nucleotides: 5. The CDR3 runs 14 residues. Germline V lookup: CDR1 MNHEY, CDR2 SMNVEV (reference sequence). The CDR3 here is CASSRSGGADTQYF. Written as DNA, the CDR3 is TGTGCCAGCAGTAGGTCGGGAGGGGCAGATACGCAGTATTTT.

The gene calls are TRBV2 and TRBJ2-2, with D possibly matching TRBD2 (6 bases). V was cut by 4 bases and J by 1 base, with 13 bases left in between. There are 16 residues in the CDR3. CDR1 and CDR2 (germline): SNHLY, FYNNEI. The DNA for the CDR3 is TGTGCCAGCAGTGCCCCGGGGGTTGGGAACACCGGGGAGCTGTTTTTT. It is translated as CASSAPGVGNTGELFF.

The CDR3 coding sequence is TGCGCCAGCAGCTTGGTGGGAGGGCCCCTCGAGCAGTACTTC. It is translated as CASSLVGGPLEQYF. The V and J genes are TRBV5-1 and TRBJ2-7; TRBD2 matches 7 bases. The CDR3 length is 14 residues. Trimming took 0 bases from V and 6 from J; bases not matched to a gene: 6. Germline loops: CDR1 SGHRS, CDR2 YFSETQ.

The chain couples TRBV9 to TRBJ2-3; TRBD2 matches at 8 bases. J lost 6 bases, V lost 0 bases, and 0 bases had no gene match. Per the germline V gene, CDR1 is SGDLS and CDR2 is YYNGEE. CDR3 length equals 13 residues. As DNA, the CDR3 is TGTGCCAGCAGCGTAGGCGGGGGGGATACGCAGTATTTT. Its translation: CASSVGGGDTQYF.

This clone was seen a few times. The rearrangement uses TRBV19 and TRBJ1-4, with D uncertain. This CDR3 region has 14 residues. CDR1 and CDR2 (germline): LNHDA, SQIVND (reference sequence). V was trimmed by 5 bases and J by 2 bases, leaving 9 bases between them. The CDR3 region is CASSPQTTNEKLFF. The DNA for the CDR3 is TGTGCCAGTAGTCCACAGACGACTAATGAAAAACTGTTTTTT. The full variable domain, with the rest looked up from reference TRBV19 and TRBJ1-4, is DGGITQSPKYLFRKEGQNVTLSCEQNLNHDAMYWYRQDPGQGLRLIYYSQIVNDFQKGDIAEGYSVSREKKESFPLTVTSAQKNPTAFYLCASSPQTTNEKLFFGSGTQLSVL.

This sequence joins TRBV12-5 and TRBJ2-7, with 7 bases that match TRBD1. Trimming took 6 bases from V and 1 from J; bases not matched to a gene: 3. CDR1 is LGHNT, CDR2 FRNRAP, per germline. The CDR3 has 13 amino acids. The CDR3 nucleotides read TGTGCTAGTGGCAAGGACAGGTCCTACGAGCAGTACTTC. Protein product: CASGKDRSYEQYF.

This chain links TRBV28 with TRBJ1-2; perhaps TRBD1 as D (5 bases). Trimming took 4 bases from V and 3 from J, leaving 24 bases between them. CDR1 is MDHEN, CDR2 SYDVKM, per germline. This CDR3 comprises 18 residues. For the CDR3, the DNA is TGTGCCAGCAGTTCCGGGGGGGTTGGGGCGGGGGAGGACTATGGCTACACCTTC. It codes for CASSSGGVGAGEDYGYTF.

The gene calls are TRBV2 and TRBJ1-1; 8 positions agree with TRBD1. This CDR3 spans 17 amino acids. CDR1 SNHLY and CDR2 FYNNEI come from the germline V gene. The V segment lost 7 bases and the J segment 4 bases; nucleotides outside the gene matches: 17. CDR3: CASIVPGQGVYGTEAFF. For the CDR3, the DNA is TGTGCCAGCATCGTCCCCGGACAGGGAGTATACGGCACTGAAGCTTTCTTT.

V usage is TRBV6-1 and J usage is TRBJ2-1; 9 positions agree with TRBD2. The CDR3 consists of 16 residues. Losses at the gene ends were 2 bases for V and 7 bases for J; bases not matched to a gene: 9. CDR1 and CDR2 (germline): MNHNS, SASEGT. CDR3 in DNA: TGTGCCAGCAGTGAATATCTAGCGGGATTTGTAAATGAGCAGTTCTTC. Protein sequence: CASSEYLAGFVNEQFF.

The CDR3 nucleotides read TGTGCCAGCAGTTTCGGGGGGGGGACTGGCTACACCTTC. Translating it yields CASSFGGGTGYTF. The V and J genes are TRBV27 and TRBJ1-2, with a weak D call TRBD1 (5 bases). The CDR3 length is 13 residues. Trimming removed 3 bases at V and 7 bases at J, with 12 bases between. Germline CDR1 MNHEY, CDR2 SMNVEV (reference sequence).

This clone has just a few counts. CDR3 DNA sequence: TGCGCCAGCAGCCGCCCACAGGGCACCGGGGAGCTGTTTTTT. Translation: CASSRPQGTGELFF. This chain connects TRBV5-1 to TRBJ2-2; maybe TRBD1 (6 bases). From germline, CDR1 is SGHRS and CDR2 YFSETQ. Trimming took 4 bases from V and 4 from J, leaving 11 bases between them. The CDR3 has 14 residues.

The chain joins TRBV5-1 to TRBJ2-1; 11 bases are a match to TRBD2. The CDR3 is 16 residues long. Germline loops: CDR1 SGHRS, CDR2 YFSETQ. V shed 4 bases and J 5 bases; nucleotides not matched to a gene: 8. In nucleotides, the CDR3 is TGCGCCAGCAGCATACTTACTAGCGGGAGCGACAATGAGCAGTTCTTC. Translated: CASSILTSGSDNEQFF.

V is TRBV10-3 and J is TRBJ1-1; TRBD1 might be the D (6 bases). Germline loops: CDR1 ENHRY, CDR2 SYGVKD. Trimming took 7 bases from V and 0 from J, leaving 15 bases between them. CDR3 length equals 15 residues. In DNA, the CDR3 is TGTGCCATCAAAAGCCAGACAGGTCTGAACACTGAAGCTTTCTTT. It codes for CAIKSQTGLNTEAFF.

The chain recombines TRBV28 with TRBJ1-2; the match to TRBD1 covers 8 bases. The CDR3 sequence is 16 residues long. V gave up 2 bases and J gave up 4 bases; unmatched junction bases: 9. Germline assignment: CDR1 MDHEN and CDR2 SYDVKM. The CDR3 sequence: CASSLGLTGERYGYTF. CDR3 nucleotides: TGTGCCAGCAGTTTAGGGTTGACAGGGGAGCGCTATGGCTACACCTTC.

This chain connects TRBV9 to TRBJ1-4; D not certain. The CDR3 is made up of 13 amino acids. Trimming left V 0 bases short and J 7 bases short, with 7 bases between. CDR1 and CDR2 (germline): SGDLS, YYNGEE. The CDR3 spells CASSVVSGEKLFF. For the CDR3, the DNA is TGTGCCAGCAGCGTAGTTAGTGGTGAAAAACTGTTTTTT.

The chain carries TRBV18 and TRBJ1-1; a possible D gene is TRBD1 (6 bases). Trimming removed 1 base at V and 1 base at J, with 13 bases between. This CDR3 is built from 16 residues. Germline V gene data show CDR1 as KGHSH and CDR2 as LQKENI. The CDR3 protein is CASSPLVGAKNTEAFF. DNA of the CDR3: TGTGCCAGCTCACCACTCGTGGGGGCTAAGAACACTGAAGCTTTCTTT.